This T cell receptor beta chain is from a study of OX40 agonist ivuxolimab in advanced cancers. Study-level points and caveats: CD4+ and CD8+ T cells in blood underwent clonal expansion by week 6 at 0.1 to 3.0 mg/kg. Patients who responded partially at 0.1-3.0 mg/kg showed clonal expansion ranking among the lowest.

Sequencing used immunoSEQ multiplex PCR; TCRdb keeps in-frame clones, though not all of them. The sample has 53,000 or so clones; roughly three quarters are singletons. There are 15 residues in the CDR3. The junction had 4 bases not matched to a gene; V was cut back by 6 bases and J by 0 bases. The germline V gene encodes CDR1 MDHEN and CDR2 SYDVKM. This clone came up a few times. Its antigen is currently unknown. This specimen consisted of CD4+ or CD8+ T cells sorted from blood, obtained in a trial of the OX40 agonist ivuxolimab. This TCR derives from an adult with an advanced solid tumor such as melanoma, head and neck, liver or kidney cancer. V and J are TRBV28 and TRBJ2-1; TRBD2 agrees at 8 bases. Here the CDR3 reads CASRPSGSSYNEQFF. CDR3 DNA sequence: TGTGCCAGCAGGCCAAGCGGGAGCTCCTACAATGAGCAGTTCTTC.